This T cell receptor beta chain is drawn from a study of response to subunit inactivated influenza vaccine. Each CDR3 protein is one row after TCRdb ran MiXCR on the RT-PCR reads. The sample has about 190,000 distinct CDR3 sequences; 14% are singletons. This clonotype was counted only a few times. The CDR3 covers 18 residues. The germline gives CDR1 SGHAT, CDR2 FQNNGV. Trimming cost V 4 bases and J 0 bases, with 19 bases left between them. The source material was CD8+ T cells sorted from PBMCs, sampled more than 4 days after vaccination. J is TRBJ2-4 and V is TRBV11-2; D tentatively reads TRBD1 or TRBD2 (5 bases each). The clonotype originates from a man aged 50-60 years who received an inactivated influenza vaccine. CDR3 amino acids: CASSSIPGTYLAKNIQYF. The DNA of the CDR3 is TGTGCCAGCAGCTCCATTCCCGGGACGTACCTAGCCAAAAACATTCAGTACTTC. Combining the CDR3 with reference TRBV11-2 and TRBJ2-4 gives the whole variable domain EAGVAQSPRYKIIEKRQSVAFWCNPISGHATLYWYQQILGQGPKLLIQFQNNGVVDDSQLPKDRFSAERLKGVDSTLKIQPAKLEDSAVYLCASSSIPGTYLAKNIQYFGAGTRLSVL.